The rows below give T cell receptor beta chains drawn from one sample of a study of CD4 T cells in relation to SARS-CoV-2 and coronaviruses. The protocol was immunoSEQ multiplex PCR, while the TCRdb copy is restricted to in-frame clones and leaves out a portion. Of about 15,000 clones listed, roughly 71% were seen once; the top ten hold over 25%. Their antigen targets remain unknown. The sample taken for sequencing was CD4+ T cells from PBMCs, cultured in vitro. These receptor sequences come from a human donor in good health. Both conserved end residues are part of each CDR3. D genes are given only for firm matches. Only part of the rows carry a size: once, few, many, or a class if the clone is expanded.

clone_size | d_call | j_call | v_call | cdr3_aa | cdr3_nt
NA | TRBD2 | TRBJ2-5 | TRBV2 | CASSKVAGGQETQYF | TGTGCCAGCAGCAAAGTGGCGGGAGGCCAAGAGACCCAGTACTTC
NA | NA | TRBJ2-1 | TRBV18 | CASSARGPGGSNEQFF | TGTGCCAGCTCGGCCCGGGGCCCCGGGGGAAGCAATGAGCAGTTCTTC
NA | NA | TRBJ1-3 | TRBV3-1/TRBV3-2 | CASSPPGRGNTIYF | TGTGCCAGCAGCCCCCCTGGCAGGGGAAACACCATATATTTT
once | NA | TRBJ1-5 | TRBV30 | CAWSRGATDQPQHF | TGTGCCTGGAGTCGGGGGGCCACAGATCAGCCCCAGCATTTT
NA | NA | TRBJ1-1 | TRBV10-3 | CAIRGTARRTEAFF | TGTGCCATCAGAGGCACGGCGCGGAGGACTGAAGCTTTCTTT
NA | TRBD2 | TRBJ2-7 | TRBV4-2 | CASSQEVRASGRYEQYF | TGTGCCAGCAGCCAAGAGGTCAGGGCTAGCGGGAGGTACGAGCAGTACTTC
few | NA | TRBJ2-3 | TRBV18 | CASSPTVAGVADTQYF | TGTGCCAGCTCACCCACCGTCGCAGGGGTCGCAGATACGCAGTATTTT
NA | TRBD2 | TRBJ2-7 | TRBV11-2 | CASSRLAGDGDEQYF | TGTGCCAGCAGCCGACTAGCGGGAGATGGTGACGAGCAGTACTTC
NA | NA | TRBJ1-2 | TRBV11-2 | CASSSLGRRNGYTF | TGTGCCAGCAGCTCCCTGGGACGCCGAAATGGCTACACCTTC
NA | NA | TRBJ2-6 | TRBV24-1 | CATEEGTGANVLTF | TGTGCCACTGAGGAGGGGACTGGGGCCAACGTCCTGACTTTC
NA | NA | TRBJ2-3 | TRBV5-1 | CASSLEAGSRTDTQYF | TGCGCCAGCAGCTTGGAAGCAGGGTCTCGAACAGATACGCAGTATTTT
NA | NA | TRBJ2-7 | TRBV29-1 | CSASGYSYEQYF | TGCAGCGCCAGCGGATACTCCTACGAGCAGTACTTC
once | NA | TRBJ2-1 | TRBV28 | CASSPWWNEQFF | TGTGCCAGCAGTCCGTGGTGGAATGAGCAGTTCTTC
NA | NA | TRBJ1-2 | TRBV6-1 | CASSERDRPNYGYTF | TGTGCCAGCAGTGAGCGAGACAGACCTAACTATGGCTACACCTTC
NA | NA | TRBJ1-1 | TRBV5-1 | CASSRTSGLWGNTEAFF | TGCGCCAGCAGCAGAACATCTGGGCTCTGGGGGAACACTGAAGCTTTCTTT
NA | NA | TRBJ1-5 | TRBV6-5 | CASSPRRTVTQPQHF | TGTGCCAGCAGTCCCCGCAGGACGGTGACTCAGCCCCAGCATTTT
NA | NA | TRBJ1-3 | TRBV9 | CASSVNSLSGNTIYF | TGTGCCAGCAGCGTAAACAGCCTCTCTGGAAACACCATATATTTT
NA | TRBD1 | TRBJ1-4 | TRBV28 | CASSLSGGKLFF | TGTGCCAGCAGTTTATCAGGGGGGAAACTGTTTTTT
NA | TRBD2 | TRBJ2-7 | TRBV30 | CAWSGLAGVEQYF | TGTGCCTGGAGCGGACTAGCGGGAGTCGAGCAGTACTTC
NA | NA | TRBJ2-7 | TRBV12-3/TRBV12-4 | CASSLSGYEQYF | TGTGCCAGCAGTTTATCCGGGTACGAGCAGTACTTC
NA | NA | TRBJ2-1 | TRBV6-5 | CASSFLAGSAYNEQFF | TGTGCCAGCAGTTTCCTAGCTGGATCGGCCTACAATGAGCAGTTCTTC
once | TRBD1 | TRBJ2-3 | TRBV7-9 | CASSYTGGQYTDTQYF | TGTGCCAGCAGCTATACAGGGGGCCAATACACAGATACGCAGTATTTT
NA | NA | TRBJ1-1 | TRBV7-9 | CASSSEFRANTEAFF | TGTGCCAGCAGCTCCGAATTTCGGGCGAACACTGAAGCTTTCTTT
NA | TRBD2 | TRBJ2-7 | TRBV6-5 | CASSQGLAGGEQYF | TGTGCCAGCAGCCAGGGACTAGCGGGAGGAGAGCAGTACTTC
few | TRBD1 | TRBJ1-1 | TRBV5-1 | CASSTDRLNTEAFF | TGCGCCAGCAGCACGGACAGGTTGAACACTGAAGCTTTCTTT
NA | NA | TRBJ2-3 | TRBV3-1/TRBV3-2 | CASSQETGAPDTQYF | TGTGCCAGCAGCCAAGAGACGGGGGCCCCAGATACGCAGTATTTT
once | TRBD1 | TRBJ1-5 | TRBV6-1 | CASSEWGQGYMSNQPQHF | TGTGCCAGCAGTGAATGGGGACAGGGCTATATGAGCAATCAGCCCCAGCATTTT
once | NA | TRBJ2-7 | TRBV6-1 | CASSEWAESEQYF | TGTGCCAGCAGTGAATGGGCGGAGAGCGAGCAGTACTTC
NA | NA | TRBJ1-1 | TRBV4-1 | CASSQGLLRGGRMNTEAFF | TGCGCCAGCAGCCAAGGCCTACTACGGGGGGGGCGGATGAACACTGAAGCTTTCTTT
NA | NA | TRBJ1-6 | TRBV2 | CASMSRRANSPLHF | TGTGCCAGCATGAGCAGGCGGGCGAATTCACCCCTCCACTTT
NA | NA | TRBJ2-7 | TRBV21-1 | CASPRRGTSGRATYEQYF | TGTGCCTCCCCGAGAAGAGGGACTAGCGGGAGGGCCACTTACGAGCAGTACTTC
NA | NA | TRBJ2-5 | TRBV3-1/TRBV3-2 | CASSQDGETQYF | TGTGCCAGCAGCCAAGATGGAGAGACCCAGTACTTC
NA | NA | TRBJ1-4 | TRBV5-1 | CASSLTAEKLFF | TGCGCCAGCAGCTTGACAGCGGAAAAACTGTTTTTT
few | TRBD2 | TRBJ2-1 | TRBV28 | CASVAGRAYYNEQFF | TGTGCCAGCGTGGCGGGGAGGGCCTACTACAATGAGCAGTTCTTC
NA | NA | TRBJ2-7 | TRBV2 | CASSLQGSSYEQYF | TGTGCCAGCAGTTTGCAGGGGTCCTCCTACGAGCAGTACTTC
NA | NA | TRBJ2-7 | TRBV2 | CASSEPSRKRYTSYEQYF | TGTGCCAGCAGTGAACCCTCCCGAAAGCGATACACTTCCTACGAGCAGTACTTC
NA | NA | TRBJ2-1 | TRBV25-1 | CASRIPGYNEQFF | TGTGCCAGCAGAATACCGGGGTACAATGAGCAGTTCTTC
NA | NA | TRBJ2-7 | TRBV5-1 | CASSLVAVSYEQYF | TGCGCCAGCAGCTTGGTGGCGGTCTCCTACGAGCAGTACTTC
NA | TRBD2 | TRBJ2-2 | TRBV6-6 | CASSPRLTSLDTGELFF | TGTGCCAGCAGTCCCCGATTGACTAGCTTAGACACCGGGGAGCTGTTTTTT
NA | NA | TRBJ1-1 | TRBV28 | CASSLGPILEAFF | TGTGCCAGCAGTTTAGGCCCTATATTAGAAGCTTTCTTT
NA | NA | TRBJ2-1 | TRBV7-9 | CASSLEGNEQFF | TGTGCCAGCAGCTTAGAGGGGAATGAGCAGTTCTTC
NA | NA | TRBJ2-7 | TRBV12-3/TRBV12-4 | CASRMDSSYEQYF | TGTGCCAGCAGGATGGACAGCTCCTACGAGCAGTACTTC
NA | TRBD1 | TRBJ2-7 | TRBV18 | CASSPPTGGFYEQYF | TGTGCCAGCTCACCCCCGACAGGGGGCTTCTACGAGCAGTACTTC
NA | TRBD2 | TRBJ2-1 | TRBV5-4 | CASTGEGLAYSYNEQFF | TGTGCCAGCACCGGGGAGGGGCTAGCCTACTCCTACAATGAGCAGTTCTTC
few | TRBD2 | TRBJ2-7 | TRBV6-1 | CASSESGGHSYEQYF | TGTGCCAGCAGTGAATCGGGAGGACACTCCTACGAGCAGTACTTC
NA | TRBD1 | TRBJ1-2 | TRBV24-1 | CATSEPGQAYGYTF | TGTGCCACCAGTGAACCGGGACAGGCCTATGGCTACACCTTC
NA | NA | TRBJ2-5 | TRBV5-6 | CASSWTDQETQYF | TGTGCCAGCAGCTGGACAGACCAAGAGACCCAGTACTTC
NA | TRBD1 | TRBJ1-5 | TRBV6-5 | CASSYGDRGRFQPQHF | TGTGCCAGCAGTTACGGAGACAGGGGGCGGTTTCAGCCCCAGCATTTT
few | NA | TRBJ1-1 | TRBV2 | CASSGGQWTEAFF | TGTGCCAGCAGTGGGGGACAATGGACTGAAGCTTTCTTT
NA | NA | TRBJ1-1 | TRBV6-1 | CASSDEGGTEAFF | TGTGCCAGCAGTGACGAGGGGGGCACTGAAGCTTTCTTT
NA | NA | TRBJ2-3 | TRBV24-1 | CATSDKGLGTDTQYF | TGTGCCACCAGTGATAAGGGTTTGGGCACAGATACGCAGTATTTT
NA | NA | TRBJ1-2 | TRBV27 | CASSSKGIGYTF | TGTGCCAGCAGTTCTAAGGGGATTGGCTACACCTTC
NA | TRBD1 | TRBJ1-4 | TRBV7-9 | CASSPPDLGDRAGNEKLFF | TGTGCCAGCAGCCCACCAGACTTAGGCGACAGGGCGGGTAATGAAAAACTGTTTTTT
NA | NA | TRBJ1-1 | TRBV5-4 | CASSLVQAMNTEAFF | TGTGCCAGCAGCTTGGTACAAGCTATGAACACTGAAGCTTTCTTT
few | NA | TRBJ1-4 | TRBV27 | CASSLSVRRTLNEKLFF | TGTGCCAGCAGTTTATCGGTCAGGCGGACACTTAATGAAAAACTGTTTTTT